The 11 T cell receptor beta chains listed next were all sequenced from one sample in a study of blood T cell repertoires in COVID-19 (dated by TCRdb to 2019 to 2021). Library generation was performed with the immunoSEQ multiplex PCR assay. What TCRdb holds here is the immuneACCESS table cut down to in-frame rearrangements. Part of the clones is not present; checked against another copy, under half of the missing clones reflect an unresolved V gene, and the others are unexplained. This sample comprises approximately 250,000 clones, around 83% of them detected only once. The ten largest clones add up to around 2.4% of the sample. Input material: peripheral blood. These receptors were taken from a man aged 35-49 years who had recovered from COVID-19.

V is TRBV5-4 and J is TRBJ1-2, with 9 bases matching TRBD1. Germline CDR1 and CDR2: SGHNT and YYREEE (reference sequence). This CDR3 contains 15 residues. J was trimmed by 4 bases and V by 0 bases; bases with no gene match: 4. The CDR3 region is CASSLARDRAYGYTF. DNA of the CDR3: TGTGCCAGCAGCTTGGCCCGGGACAGGGCCTATGGCTACACCTTC.

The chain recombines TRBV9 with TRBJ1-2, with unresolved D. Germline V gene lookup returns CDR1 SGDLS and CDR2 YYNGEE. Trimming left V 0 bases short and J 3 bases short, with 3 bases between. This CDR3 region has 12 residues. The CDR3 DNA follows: TGTGCCAGCAGCGTAGGCGACTATGGCTACACCTTC. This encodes CASSVGDYGYTF.

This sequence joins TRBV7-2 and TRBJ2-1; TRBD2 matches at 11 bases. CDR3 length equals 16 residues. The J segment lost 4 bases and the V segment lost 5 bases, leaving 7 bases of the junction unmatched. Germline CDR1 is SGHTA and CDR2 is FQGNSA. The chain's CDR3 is CASSIRSGGGYNEQFF. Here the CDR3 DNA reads TGTGCCAGCAGCATTCGTAGCGGGGGGGGATACAATGAGCAGTTCTTC.

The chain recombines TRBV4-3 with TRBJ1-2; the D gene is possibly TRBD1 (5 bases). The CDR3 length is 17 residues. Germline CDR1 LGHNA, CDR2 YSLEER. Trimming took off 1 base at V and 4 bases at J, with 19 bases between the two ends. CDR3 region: CASSQGRERQNLYGYTF. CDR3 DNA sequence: TGCGCCAGCAGCCAAGGCCGGGAGCGACAGAATCTCTATGGCTACACCTTC.

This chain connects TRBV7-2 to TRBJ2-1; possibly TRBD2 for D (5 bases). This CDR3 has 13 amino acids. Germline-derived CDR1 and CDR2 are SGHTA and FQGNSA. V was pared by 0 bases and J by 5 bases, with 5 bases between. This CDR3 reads CASSLARDNEQFF. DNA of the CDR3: TGTGCCAGCAGCTTAGCGCGGGACAATGAGCAGTTCTTC.

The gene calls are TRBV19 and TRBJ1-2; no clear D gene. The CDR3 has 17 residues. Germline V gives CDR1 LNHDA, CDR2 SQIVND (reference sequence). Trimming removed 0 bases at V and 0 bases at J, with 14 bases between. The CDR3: CASSIDGQSLTNYGYTF. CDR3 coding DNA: TGTGCCAGTAGTATAGATGGGCAGTCCCTTACTAACTATGGCTACACCTTC.

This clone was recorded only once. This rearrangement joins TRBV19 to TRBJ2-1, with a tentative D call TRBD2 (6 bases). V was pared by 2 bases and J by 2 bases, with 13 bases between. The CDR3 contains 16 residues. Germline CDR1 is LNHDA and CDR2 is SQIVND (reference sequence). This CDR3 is CASSIRFGGTYNEQFF. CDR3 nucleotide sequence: TGTGCCAGTAGTATAAGGTTCGGGGGAACCTACAATGAGCAGTTCTTC.

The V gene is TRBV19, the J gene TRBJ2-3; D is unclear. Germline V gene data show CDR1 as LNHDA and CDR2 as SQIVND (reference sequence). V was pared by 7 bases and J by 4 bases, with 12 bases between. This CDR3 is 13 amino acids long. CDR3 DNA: TGTGCCAGTACCCCCAAGGCGGCAGATACGCAGTATTTT. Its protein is CASTPKAADTQYF.

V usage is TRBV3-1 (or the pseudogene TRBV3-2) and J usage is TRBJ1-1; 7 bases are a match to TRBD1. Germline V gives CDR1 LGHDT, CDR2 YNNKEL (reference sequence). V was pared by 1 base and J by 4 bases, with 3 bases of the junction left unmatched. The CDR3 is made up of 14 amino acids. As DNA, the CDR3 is TGTGCCAGCAGCCAAGGGACAGGAGCCACTGAAGCTTTCTTT. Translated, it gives CASSQGTGATEAFF.

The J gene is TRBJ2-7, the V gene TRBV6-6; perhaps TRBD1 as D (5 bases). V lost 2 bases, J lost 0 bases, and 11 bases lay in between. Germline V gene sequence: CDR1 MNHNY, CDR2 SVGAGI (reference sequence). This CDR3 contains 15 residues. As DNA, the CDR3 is TGTGCCAGCAGTTACGGGGCTAGGAGCTCCTACGAGCAGTACTTC. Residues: CASSYGARSSYEQYF.

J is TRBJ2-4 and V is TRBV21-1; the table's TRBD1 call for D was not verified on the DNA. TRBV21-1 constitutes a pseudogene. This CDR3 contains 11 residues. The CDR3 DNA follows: TGTGCCAGCAGCCCAGGGAACATTCAGTACTTC. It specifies CASSPGNIQYF.